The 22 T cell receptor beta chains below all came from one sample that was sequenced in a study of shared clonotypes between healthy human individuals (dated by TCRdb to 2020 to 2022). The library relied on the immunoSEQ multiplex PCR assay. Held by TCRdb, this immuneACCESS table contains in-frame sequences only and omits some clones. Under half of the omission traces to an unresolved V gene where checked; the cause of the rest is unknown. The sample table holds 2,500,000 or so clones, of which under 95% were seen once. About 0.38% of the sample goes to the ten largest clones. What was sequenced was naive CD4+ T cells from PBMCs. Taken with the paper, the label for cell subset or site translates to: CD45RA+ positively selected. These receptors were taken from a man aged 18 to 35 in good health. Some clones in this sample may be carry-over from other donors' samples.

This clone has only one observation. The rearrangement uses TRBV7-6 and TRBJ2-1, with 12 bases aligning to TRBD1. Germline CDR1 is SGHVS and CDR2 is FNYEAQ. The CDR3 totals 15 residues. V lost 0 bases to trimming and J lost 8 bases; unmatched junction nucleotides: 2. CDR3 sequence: CASSLAGTGGYEQFF. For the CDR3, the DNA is TGTGCCAGCAGCTTAGCCGGGACAGGGGGCTATGAGCAGTTCTTC.

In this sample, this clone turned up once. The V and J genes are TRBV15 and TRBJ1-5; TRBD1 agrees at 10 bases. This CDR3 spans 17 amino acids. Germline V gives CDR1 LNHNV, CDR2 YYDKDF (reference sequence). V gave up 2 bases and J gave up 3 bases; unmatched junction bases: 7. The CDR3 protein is CATSRSGDRGYNQPQHF. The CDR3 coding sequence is TGTGCCACCAGCAGATCGGGGGACAGGGGATACAATCAGCCCCAGCATTTT.

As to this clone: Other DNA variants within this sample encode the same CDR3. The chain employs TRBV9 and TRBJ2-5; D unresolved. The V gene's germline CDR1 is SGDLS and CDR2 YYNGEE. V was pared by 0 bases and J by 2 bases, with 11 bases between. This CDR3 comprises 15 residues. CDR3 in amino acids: CASSVAGRSQETQYF. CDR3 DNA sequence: TGTGCCAGCAGCGTAGCAGGCAGATCACAAGAGACCCAGTACTTC. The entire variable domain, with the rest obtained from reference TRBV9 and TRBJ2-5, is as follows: DSGVTQTPKHLITATGQRVTLRCSPRSGDLSVYWYQQSLDQGLQFLIQYYNGEERAKGNILERFSAQQFPDLHSELNLSSLELGDSALYFCASSVAGRSQETQYFGPGTRLLVL.

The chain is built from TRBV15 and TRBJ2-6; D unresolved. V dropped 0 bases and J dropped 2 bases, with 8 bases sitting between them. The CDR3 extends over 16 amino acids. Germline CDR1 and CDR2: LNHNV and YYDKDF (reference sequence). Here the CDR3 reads CATSREAGTGANVLTF. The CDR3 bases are TGTGCCACCAGCAGAGAAGCTGGTACTGGGGCCAACGTCCTGACTTTC.

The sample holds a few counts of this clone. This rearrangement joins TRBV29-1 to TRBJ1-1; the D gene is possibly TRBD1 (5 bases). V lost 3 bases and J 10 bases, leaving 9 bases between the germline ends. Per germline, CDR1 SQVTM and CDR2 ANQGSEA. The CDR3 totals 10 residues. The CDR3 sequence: CSVEGDGAFF. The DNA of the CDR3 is TGCAGCGTTGAGGGGGACGGAGCTTTCTTT.

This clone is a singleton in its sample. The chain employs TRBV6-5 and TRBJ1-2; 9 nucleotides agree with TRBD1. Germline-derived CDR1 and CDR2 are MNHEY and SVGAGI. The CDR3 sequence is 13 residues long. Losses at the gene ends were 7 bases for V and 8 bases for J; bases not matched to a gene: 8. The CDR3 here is CASMARDREGYTF. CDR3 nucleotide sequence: TGTGCCAGCATGGCCCGGGACAGGGAAGGCTACACCTTC.

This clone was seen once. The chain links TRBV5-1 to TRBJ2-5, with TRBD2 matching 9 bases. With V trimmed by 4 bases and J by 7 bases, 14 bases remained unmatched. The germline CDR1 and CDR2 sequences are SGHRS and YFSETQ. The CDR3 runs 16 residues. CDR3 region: CASSPTTSGGSVTQYF. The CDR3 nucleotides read TGCGCCAGCAGCCCGACGACTAGCGGAGGGAGTGTGACCCAGTACTTC.

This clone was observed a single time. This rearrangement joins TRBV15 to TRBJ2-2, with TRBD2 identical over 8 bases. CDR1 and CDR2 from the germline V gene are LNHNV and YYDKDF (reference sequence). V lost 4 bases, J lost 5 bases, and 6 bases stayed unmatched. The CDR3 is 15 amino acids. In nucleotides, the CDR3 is TGTGCCACCAGCACCGGGACTAGTGGTACCGGGGAGCTGTTTTTT. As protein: CATSTGTSGTGELFF.

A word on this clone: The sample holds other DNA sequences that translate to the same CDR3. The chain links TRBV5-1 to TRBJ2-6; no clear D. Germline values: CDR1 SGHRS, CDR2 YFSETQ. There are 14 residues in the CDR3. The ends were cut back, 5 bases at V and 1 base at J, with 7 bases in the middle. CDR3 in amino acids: CASSSTSGANVLTF. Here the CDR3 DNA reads TGCGCCAGCAGTTCGACATCTGGGGCCAACGTCCTGACTTTC.

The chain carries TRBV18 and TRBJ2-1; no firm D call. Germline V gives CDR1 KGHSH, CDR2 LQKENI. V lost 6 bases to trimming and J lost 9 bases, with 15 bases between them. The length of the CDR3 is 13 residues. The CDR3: CASSSEGRAEQFF. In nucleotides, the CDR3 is TGTGCCAGCTCCTCGGAAGGCCGAGCTGAGCAGTTCTTC. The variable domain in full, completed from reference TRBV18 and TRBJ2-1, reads NAGVMQNPRHLVRRRGQEARLRCSPMKGHSHVYWYRQLPEEGLKFMVYLQKENIIDESGMPKERFSAEFPKEGPSILRIQQVVRGDSAAYFCASSSEGRAEQFFGPGTRLTVL.

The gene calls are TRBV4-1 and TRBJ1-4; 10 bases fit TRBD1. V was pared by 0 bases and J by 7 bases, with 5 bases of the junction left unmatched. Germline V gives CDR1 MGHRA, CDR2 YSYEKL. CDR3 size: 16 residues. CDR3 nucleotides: TGCGCCAGCAGCCAAGACAGGGGGACAGGGGTTGAAAAACTGTTTTTT. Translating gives CASSQDRGTGVEKLFF.

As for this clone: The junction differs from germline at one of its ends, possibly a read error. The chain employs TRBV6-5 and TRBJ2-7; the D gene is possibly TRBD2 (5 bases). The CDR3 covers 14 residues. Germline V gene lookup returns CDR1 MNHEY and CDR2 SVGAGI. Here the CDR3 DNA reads TGTGCCACCAGACTAATCCGGACCTCCGACGAGCAGTACTTC. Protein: CATRLIRTSDEQYF.

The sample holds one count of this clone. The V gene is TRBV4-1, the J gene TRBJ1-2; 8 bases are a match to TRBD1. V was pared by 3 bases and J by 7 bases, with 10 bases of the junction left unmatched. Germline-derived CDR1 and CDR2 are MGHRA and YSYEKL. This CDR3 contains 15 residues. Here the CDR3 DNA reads TGCGCCAGCAGCCATGGTGACGACAGGGGCGGTGGCTACACCTTC. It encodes CASSHGDDRGGGYTF.

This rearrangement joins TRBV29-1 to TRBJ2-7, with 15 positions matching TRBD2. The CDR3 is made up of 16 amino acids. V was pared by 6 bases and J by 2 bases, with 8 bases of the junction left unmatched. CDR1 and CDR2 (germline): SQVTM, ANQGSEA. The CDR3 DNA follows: TGCAGCGTCGCCGGACTAGCGGGAGGGAGGACCTACGAGCAGTACTTC. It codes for CSVAGLAGGRTYEQYF.

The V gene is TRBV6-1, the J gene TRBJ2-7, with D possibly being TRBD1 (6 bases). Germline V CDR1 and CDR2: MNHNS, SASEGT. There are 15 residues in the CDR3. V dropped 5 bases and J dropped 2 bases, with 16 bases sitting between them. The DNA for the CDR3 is TGTGCCAGCAGTAACCCGGGACACCCGCCCTACGAGCAGTACTTC. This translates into CASSNPGHPPYEQYF.

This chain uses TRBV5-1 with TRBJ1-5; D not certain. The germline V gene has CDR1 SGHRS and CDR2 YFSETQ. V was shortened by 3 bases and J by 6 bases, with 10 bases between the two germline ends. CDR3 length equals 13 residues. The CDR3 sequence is CASSSGNGQPQHF. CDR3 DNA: TGCGCCAGCAGCTCCGGGAACGGTCAGCCCCAGCATTTT.

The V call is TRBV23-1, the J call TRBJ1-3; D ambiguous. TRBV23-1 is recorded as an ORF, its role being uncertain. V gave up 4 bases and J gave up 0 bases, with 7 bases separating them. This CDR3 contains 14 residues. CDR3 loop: CASSPHHSGNTIYF. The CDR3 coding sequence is TGCGCCAGCAGTCCCCACCACTCTGGAAACACCATATATTTT.

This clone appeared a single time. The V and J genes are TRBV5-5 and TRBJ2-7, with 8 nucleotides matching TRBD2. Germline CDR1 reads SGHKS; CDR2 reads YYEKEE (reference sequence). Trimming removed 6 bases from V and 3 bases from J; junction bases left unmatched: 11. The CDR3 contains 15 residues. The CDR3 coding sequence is TGTGCCAGCAAGATTGGGGGGACTAGATTCTACGAGCAGTACTTC. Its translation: CASKIGGTRFYEQYF.

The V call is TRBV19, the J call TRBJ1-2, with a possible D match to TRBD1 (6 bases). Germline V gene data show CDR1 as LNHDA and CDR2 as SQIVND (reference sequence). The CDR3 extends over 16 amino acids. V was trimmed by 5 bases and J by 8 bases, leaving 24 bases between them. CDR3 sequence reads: CASSRPTSTGTWGYTF. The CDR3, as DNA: TGTGCCAGTAGTCGCCCTACCTCGACAGGCACCTGGGGCTACACCTTC.

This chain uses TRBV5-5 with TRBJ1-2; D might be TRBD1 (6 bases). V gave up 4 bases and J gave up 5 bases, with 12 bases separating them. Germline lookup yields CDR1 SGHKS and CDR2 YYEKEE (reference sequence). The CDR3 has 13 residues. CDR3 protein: CASSPGQRYGYTF. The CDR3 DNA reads TGTGCCAGCAGCCCTGGACAGCGTTATGGCTACACCTTC.

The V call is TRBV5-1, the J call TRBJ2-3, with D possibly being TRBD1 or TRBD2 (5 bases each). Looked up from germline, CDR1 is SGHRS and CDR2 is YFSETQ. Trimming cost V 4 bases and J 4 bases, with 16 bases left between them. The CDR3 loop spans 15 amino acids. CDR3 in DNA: TGCGCCAGCAGCCCCTTTGGGGGAGTGGCAGATACGCAGTATTTT. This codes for CASSPFGGVADTQYF.

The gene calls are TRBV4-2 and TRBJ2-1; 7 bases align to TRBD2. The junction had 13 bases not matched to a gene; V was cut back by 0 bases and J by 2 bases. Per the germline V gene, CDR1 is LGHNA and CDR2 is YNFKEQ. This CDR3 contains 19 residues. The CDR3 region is CASSQDTSRYGRTYNEQFF. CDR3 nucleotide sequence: TGTGCCAGCAGCCAAGATACGAGTCGATACGGGAGGACCTACAATGAGCAGTTCTTC.